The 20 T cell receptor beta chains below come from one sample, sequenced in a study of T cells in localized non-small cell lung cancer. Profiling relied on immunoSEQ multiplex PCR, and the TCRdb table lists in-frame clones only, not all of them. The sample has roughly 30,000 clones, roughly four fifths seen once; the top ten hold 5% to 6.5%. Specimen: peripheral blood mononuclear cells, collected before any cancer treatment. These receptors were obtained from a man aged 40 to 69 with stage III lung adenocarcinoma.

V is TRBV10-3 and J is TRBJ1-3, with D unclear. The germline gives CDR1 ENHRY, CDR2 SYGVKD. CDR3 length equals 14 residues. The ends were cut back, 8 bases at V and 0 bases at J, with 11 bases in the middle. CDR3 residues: CAIATASSGNTIYF. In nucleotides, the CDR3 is TGTGCCATCGCAACTGCTTCCTCTGGAAACACCATATATTTT.

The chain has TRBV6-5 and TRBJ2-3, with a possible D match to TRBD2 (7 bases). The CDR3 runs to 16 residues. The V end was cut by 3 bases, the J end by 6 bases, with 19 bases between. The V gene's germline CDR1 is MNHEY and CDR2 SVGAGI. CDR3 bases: TGTGCCAGCAGTTATGCCGGGGGGCAGGGTCACGATACGCAGTATTTT. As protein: CASSYAGGQGHDTQYF.

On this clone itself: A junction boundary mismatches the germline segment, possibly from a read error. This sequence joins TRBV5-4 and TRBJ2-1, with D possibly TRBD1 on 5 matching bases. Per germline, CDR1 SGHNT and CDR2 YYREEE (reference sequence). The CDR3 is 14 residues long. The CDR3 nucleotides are TGTGCCAGCAGGTTGGGGCCAACCGGCAATGAGCAGTTCTTC. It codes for CASRLGPTGNEQFF. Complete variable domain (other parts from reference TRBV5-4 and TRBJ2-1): ETGVTQSPTHLIKTRGQQVTLRCSSQSGHNTVSWYQQALGQGPQFIFQYYREEENGRGNFPPRFSGLQFPNYSSELNVNALELDDSALYLCASRLGPTGNEQFFGPGTRLTVL.

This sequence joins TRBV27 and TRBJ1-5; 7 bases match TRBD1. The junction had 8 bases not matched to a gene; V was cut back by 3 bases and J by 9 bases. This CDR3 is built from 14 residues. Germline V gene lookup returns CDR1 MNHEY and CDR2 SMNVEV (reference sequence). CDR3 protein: CASSLWSGGGPQHF. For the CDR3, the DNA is TGTGCCAGCAGTTTGTGGTCAGGGGGGGGGCCCCAGCATTTT.

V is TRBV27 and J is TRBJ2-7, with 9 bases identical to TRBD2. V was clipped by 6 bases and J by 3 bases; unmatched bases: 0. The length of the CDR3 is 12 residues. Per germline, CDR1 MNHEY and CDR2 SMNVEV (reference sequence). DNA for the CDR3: TGTGCCAGCAGGACTAGCGGCTACGAGCAGTACTTC. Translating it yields CASRTSGYEQYF.

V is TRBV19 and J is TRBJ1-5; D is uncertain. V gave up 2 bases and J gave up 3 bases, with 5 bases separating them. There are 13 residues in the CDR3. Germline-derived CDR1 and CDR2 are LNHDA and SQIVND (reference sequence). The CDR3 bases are TGTGCCAGTAGTATAATTGCCAATCAGCCCCAGCATTTT. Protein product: CASSIIANQPQHF.

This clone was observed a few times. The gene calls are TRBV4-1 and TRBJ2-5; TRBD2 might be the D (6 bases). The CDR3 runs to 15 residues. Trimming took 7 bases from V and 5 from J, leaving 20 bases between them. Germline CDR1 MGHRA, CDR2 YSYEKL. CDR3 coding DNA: TGCGCCAGCACCTCGGGGGACGGTAAGGGGGAGACCCAGTACTTC. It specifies CASTSGDGKGETQYF.

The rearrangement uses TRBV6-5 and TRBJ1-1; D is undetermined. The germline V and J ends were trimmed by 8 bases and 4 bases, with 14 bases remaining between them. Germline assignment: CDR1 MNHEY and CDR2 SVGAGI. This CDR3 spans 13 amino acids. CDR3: CASLGRGGTEAFF. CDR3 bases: TGTGCCAGCCTAGGGCGCGGCGGCACTGAAGCTTTCTTT.

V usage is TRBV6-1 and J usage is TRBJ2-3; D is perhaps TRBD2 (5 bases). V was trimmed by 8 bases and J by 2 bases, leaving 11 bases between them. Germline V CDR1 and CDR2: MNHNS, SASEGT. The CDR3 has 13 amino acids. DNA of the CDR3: TGTGCCAGCGGAGGATTCTACACAGATACGCAGTATTTT. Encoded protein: CASGGFYTDTQYF.

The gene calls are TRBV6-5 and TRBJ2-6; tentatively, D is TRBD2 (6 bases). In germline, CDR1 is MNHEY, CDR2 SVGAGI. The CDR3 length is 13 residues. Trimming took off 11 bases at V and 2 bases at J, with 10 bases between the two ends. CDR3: CAAGIPGANVLTF. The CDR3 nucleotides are TGTGCCGCGGGGATACCTGGGGCCAACGTCCTGACTTTC.

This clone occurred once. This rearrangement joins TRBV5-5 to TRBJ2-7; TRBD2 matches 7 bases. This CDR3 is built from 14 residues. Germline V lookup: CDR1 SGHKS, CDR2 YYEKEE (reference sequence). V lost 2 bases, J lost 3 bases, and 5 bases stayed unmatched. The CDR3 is CASSFFGEGYEQYF. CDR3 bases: TGTGCCAGCAGCTTCTTCGGGGAGGGCTACGAGCAGTACTTC.

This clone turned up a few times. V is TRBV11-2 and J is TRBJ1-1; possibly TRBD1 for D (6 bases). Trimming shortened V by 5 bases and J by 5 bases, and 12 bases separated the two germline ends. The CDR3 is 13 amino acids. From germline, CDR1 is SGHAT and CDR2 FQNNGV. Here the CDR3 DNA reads TGTGCCAGCAGCCAAGGAGGGGGGACTGAAGCTTTCTTT. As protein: CASSQGGGTEAFF.

CDR3 coding DNA: TGTGCCAGCAGTATCGGACTGGGGGAGTACAATGAGCAGTTCTTC. It is translated as CASSIGLGEYNEQFF. The chain has TRBV6-5 and TRBJ2-1; D may be TRBD1 or TRBD2 (5 bases each). Germline V lookup: CDR1 MNHEY, CDR2 SVGAGI. CDR3 length: 15 amino acids. V lost 5 bases to trimming and J lost 4 bases, with 15 bases between them.

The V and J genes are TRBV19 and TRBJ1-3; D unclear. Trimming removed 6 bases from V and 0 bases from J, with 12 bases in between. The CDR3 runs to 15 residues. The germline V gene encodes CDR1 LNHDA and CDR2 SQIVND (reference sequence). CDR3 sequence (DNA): TGTGCCAGTAGCTTGAGTCGAGCCTCTGGAAACACCATATATTTT. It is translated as CASSLSRASGNTIYF.

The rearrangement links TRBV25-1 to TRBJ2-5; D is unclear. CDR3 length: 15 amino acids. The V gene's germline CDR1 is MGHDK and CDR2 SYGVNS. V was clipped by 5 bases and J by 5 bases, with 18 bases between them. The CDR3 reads CASSQSRTVTETQYF. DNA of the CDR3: TGTGCCAGCAGTCAATCTAGGACGGTGACCGAGACCCAGTACTTC.

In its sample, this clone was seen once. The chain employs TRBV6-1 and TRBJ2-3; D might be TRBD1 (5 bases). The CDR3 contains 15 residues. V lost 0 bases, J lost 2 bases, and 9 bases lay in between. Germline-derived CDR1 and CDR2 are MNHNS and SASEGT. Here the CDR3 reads CASSEALGPTDTQYF. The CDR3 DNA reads TGTGCCAGCAGTGAAGCATTGGGGCCCACAGATACGCAGTATTTT.

CDR3 nucleotides: TGTGCCAGCAGTGTGGTGGGACAGGGGGGCGAGCAGTACTTC. Translated, it gives CASSVVGQGGEQYF. This chain links TRBV6-1 with TRBJ2-7, with TRBD1 identical over 11 bases. The CDR3 sequence is 14 residues long. CDR1 is MNHNS, CDR2 SASEGT, per germline. The V segment lost 4 bases and the J segment 6 bases; nucleotides outside the gene matches: 5.

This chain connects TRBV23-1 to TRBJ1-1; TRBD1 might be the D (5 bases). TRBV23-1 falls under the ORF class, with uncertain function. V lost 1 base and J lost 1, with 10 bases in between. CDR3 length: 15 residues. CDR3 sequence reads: CASSQLFGGNTEAFF. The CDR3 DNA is TGCGCCAGCAGTCAATTATTTGGGGGGAACACTGAAGCTTTCTTT.

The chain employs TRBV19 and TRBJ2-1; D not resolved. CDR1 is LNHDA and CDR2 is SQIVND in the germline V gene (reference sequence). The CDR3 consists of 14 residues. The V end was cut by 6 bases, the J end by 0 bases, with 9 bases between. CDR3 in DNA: TGTGCCAGTAGCCCCGTTAGCTCCTACAATGAGCAGTTCTTC. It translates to CASSPVSSYNEQFF.

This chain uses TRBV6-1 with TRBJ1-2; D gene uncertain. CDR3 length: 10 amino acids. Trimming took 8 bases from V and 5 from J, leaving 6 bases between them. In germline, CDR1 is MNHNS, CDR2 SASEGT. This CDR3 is CASSLYGYTF. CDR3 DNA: TGTGCCAGCTCCCTGTATGGCTACACCTTC.